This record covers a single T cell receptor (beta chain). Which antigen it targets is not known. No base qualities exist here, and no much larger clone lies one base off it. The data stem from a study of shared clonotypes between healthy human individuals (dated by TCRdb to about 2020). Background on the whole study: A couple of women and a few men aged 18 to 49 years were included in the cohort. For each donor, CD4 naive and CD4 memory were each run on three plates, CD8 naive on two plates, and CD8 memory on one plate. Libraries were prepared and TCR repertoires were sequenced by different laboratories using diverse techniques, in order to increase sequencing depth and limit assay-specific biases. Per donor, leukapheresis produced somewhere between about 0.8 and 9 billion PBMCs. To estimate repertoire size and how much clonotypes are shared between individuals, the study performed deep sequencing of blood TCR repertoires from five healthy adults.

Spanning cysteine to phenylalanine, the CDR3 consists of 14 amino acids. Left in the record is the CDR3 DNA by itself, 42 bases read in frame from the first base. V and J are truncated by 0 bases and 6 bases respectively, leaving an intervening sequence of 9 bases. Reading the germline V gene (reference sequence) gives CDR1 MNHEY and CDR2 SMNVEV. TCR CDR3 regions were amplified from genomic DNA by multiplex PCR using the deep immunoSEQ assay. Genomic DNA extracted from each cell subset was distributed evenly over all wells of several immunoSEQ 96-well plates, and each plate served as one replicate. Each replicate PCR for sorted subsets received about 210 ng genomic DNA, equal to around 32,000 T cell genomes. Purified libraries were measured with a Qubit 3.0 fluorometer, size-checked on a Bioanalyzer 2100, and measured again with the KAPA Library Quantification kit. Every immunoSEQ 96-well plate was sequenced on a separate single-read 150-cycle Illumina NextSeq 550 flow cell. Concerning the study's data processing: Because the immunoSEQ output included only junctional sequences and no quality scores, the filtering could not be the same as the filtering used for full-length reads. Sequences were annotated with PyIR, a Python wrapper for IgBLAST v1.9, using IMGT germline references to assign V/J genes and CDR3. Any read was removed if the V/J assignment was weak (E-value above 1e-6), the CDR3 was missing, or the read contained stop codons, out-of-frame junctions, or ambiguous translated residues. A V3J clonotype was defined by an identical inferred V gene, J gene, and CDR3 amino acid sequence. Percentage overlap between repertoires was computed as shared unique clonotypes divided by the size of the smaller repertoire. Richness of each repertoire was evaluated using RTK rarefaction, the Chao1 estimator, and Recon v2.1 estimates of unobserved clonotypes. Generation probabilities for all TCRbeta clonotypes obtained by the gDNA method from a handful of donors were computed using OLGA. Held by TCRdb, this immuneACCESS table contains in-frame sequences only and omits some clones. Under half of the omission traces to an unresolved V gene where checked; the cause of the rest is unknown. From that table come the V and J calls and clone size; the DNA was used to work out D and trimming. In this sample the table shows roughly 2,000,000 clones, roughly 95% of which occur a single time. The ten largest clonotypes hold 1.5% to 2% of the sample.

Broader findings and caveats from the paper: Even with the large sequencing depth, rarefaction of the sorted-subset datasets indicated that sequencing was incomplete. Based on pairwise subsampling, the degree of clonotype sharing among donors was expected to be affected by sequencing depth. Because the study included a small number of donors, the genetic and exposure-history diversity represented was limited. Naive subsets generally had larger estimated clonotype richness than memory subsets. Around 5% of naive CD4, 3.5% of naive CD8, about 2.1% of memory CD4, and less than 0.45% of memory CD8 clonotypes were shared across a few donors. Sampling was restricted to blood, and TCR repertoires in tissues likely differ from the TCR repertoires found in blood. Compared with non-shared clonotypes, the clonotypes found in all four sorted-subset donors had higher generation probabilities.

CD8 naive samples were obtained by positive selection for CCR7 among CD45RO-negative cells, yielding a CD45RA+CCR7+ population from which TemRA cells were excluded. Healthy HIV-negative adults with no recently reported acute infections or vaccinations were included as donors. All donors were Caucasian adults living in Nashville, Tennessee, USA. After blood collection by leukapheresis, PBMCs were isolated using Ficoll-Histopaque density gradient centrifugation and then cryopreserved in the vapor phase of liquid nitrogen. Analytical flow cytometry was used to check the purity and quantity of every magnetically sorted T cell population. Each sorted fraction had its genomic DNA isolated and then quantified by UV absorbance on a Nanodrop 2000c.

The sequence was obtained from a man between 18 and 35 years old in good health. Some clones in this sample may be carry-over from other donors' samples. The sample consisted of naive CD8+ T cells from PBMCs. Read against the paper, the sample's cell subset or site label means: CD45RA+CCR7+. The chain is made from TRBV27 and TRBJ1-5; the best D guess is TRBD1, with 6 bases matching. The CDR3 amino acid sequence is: CASSLSRGGQPQHF. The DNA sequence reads TGTGCCAGCAGTTTATCAAGGGGGGGTCAGCCCCAGCATTTT.